Following are 21 T cell receptor beta chains from one sample sequenced in a study of blood T cell repertoires in COVID-19. Here immunoSEQ multiplex PCR was the method, and the copy in TCRdb shows in-frame clones only, minus some. The data hold 90,000 to 100,000 clones, with less than 90% observed a single time. The sequencing input was peripheral blood. These TCRs come from a man in his 70s with active or convalescent COVID-19.

As to this clone: Additional DNA sequences in this sample encode the identical CDR3. This chain joins TRBV6-5 and TRBJ1-1; 7 nucleotides agree with TRBD1. The CDR3 spans 15 residues. Trimming removed 4 bases from V and 0 bases from J; junction bases left unmatched: 5. Per the germline V gene, CDR1 is MNHEY and CDR2 is SVGAGI. CDR3 DNA sequence: TGTGCCAGCAGTTCATCAGGGGGGATGAACACTGAAGCTTTCTTT. This sequence encodes CASSSSGGMNTEAFF.

The gene calls are TRBV5-1 and TRBJ2-5; 11 positions agree with TRBD2. This CDR3 has 15 residues. The ends lost 4 bases at V and 4 bases at J; junction bases unmatched: 6. The germline gives CDR1 SGHRS, CDR2 YFSETQ. The CDR3 nucleotides read TGCGCCAGCAGCCTCGTGGGGACTAGCGGAGAGACCCAGTACTTC. Residues: CASSLVGTSGETQYF.

The CDR3, as DNA: TGTGCCAGCAGCCCCACACCGGGACACCAAAACACCATATATTTT. Protein sequence: CASSPTPGHQNTIYF. The chain carries TRBV7-2 and TRBJ1-3, with D possibly matching TRBD1 (6 bases). The CDR3 length is 15 residues. Germline V gene lookup returns CDR1 SGHTA and CDR2 FQGNSA. V was pared by 5 bases and J by 6 bases, with 17 bases between.

This clone was seen only a few times. V and J are TRBV7-9 and TRBJ2-1; D remains ambiguous. V was trimmed by 5 bases and J by 11 bases, leaving 13 bases between them. There are 12 residues in the CDR3. Germline assignment: CDR1 SEHNR and CDR2 FQNEAQ (reference sequence). This chain's CDR3 is CASSRTVLQQFF. DNA for the CDR3: TGTGCCAGCAGCCGTACGGTCCTACAGCAGTTCTTC.

The CDR3 coding sequence is TGCGCCAGCAGCGCTTTTTTGGGGGACAATGGCTACACCTTC. It encodes CASSAFLGDNGYTF. The rearrangement links TRBV5-1 to TRBJ1-2, with D possibly matching TRBD1 (6 bases). The CDR3 runs to 14 residues. Trimming took off 4 bases at V and 6 bases at J, with 16 bases between the two ends. The germline gives CDR1 SGHRS, CDR2 YFSETQ.

This clone was picked up a small number of times. This chain joins TRBV18 and TRBJ1-1, with D possibly matching TRBD1 (5 bases). Trimming took off 5 bases at V and 0 bases at J, with 7 bases between the two ends. The germline CDR1 and CDR2 sequences are KGHSH and LQKENI. The CDR3 is made up of 13 amino acids. The CDR3 DNA follows: TGTGCCAGCTCAACAGGCTTGAACACTGAAGCTTTCTTT. Its translation: CASSTGLNTEAFF.

The DNA of the CDR3 is TGCGCCAGCAGCTTGGCGGGGAACGGCTACACCTTC. Protein sequence: CASSLAGNGYTF. The V gene is TRBV5-1, the J gene TRBJ1-2; D gene ambiguous. Germline CDR1 reads SGHRS; CDR2 reads YFSETQ. The CDR3 is 12 amino acids. The V gene lost 0 bases and the J gene lost 8 bases, with 8 bases spanning the gap.

The chain joins TRBV10-3 to TRBJ1-5; 7 nucleotides align to TRBD1. The J segment lost 4 bases and the V segment lost 0 bases, leaving 6 bases of the junction unmatched. The CDR3 covers 16 residues. Germline V lookup: CDR1 ENHRY, CDR2 SYGVKD. The CDR3 coding sequence is TGTGCCATCAGTGAGTCGAGTCAGGGGGGAAATCAGCCCCAGCATTTT. This sequence encodes CAISESSQGGNQPQHF.

The chain recombines TRBV7-9 with TRBJ2-2; 9 nucleotides agree with TRBD1. V lost 5 bases and J lost 5; bases outside the gene matches: 12. The CDR3 covers 17 residues. The germline V gene encodes CDR1 SEHNR and CDR2 FQNEAQ (reference sequence). The CDR3 coding sequence is TGTGCCAGCAGCACTCCTCCGGGACAGGGTTTTACCGGGGAGCTGTTTTTT. Its translation is CASSTPPGQGFTGELFF.

The J gene is TRBJ1-6, the V gene TRBV11-2; D perhaps matches TRBD1 (6 bases). The V gene lost 5 bases and the J gene lost 2 bases, with 10 bases spanning the gap. The CDR3 extends over 15 amino acids. Germline CDR1 is SGHAT and CDR2 is FQNNGV. The CDR3: CASSNRTAYNSPLHF. As DNA, the CDR3 is TGTGCCAGCAGCAATCGGACAGCCTATAATTCACCCCTCCACTTT. The full variable domain, its missing parts supplied by reference TRBV11-2 and TRBJ1-6, is EAGVAQSPRYKIIEKRQSVAFWCNPISGHATLYWYQQILGQGPKLLIQFQNNGVVDDSQLPKDRFSAERLKGVDSTLKIQPAKLEDSAVYLCASSNRTAYNSPLHFGNGTRLTVT.

The chain joins TRBV7-3 to TRBJ2-5; 9 bases map to TRBD2. The CDR3 runs 15 residues. V lost 0 bases to trimming and J lost 5 bases; unmatched junction nucleotides: 4. CDR1 is SGHTA and CDR2 is FQGTGA in the germline V gene. Here the CDR3 reads CASSLTGTSRETQYF. In DNA, the CDR3 is TGTGCCAGCAGCTTAACAGGGACTAGCAGGGAGACCCAGTACTTC.

There are a few counts of this clone. The chain employs TRBV3-1 (or the pseudogene TRBV3-2) and TRBJ1-3; 11 bases align to TRBD1. The CDR3 is 16 amino acids. Per germline, CDR1 LGHDT and CDR2 YNNKEL (reference sequence). V lost 4 bases, J lost 2 bases, and 4 bases stayed unmatched. The CDR3 sequence: CASSPGTGGTGNTIYF. CDR3 bases: TGTGCCAGCAGCCCCGGGACAGGGGGTACTGGAAACACCATATATTTT.

The chain joins TRBV23-1 to TRBJ2-7; 8 bases match TRBD2. TRBV23-1 is given ORF status, its function remaining uncertain. With 8 bases clipped from V and 4 bases from J, the junction kept 19 bases outside the gene matches. The CDR3 runs 17 residues. The CDR3 coding sequence is TGCGCCAGCTTCCTCATCGGGGGGGGTCCTAGGGTTTACGAGCAGTACTTC. Its translation: CASFLIGGGPRVYEQYF.

The chain couples TRBV2 to TRBJ1-2, with 7 bases aligning to TRBD1. The junction had 13 bases not matched to a gene; V was cut back by 7 bases and J by 5 bases. The length of the CDR3 is 15 residues. In germline, CDR1 is SNHLY, CDR2 FYNNEI. CDR3 residues: CASTLGGKGAYGYTF. The CDR3 DNA follows: TGTGCCAGCACCCTAGGGGGGAAGGGGGCGTATGGCTACACCTTC.

The chain combines TRBV12-3 or TRBV12-4 with TRBJ2-5; D is unclear. Trimming left V 6 bases short and J 3 bases short, with 5 bases between. This CDR3 region has 11 residues. CDR3 residues: CASSSEETQYF. DNA of the CDR3: TGTGCCAGCAGCTCAGAAGAGACCCAGTACTTC.

This clone was seen a handful of times. This chain connects TRBV7-8 to TRBJ1-6, with D perhaps matching TRBD1 (6 bases). CDR3 length: 14 amino acids. The ends were cut back, 5 bases at V and 12 bases at J, with 17 bases in the middle. Per the germline V gene, CDR1 is SGHVS and CDR2 is FQNEAQ. CDR3 region: CASSPGQLIGPLHF. The CDR3, as DNA: TGTGCCAGCAGCCCCGGACAGTTGATAGGACCCCTCCACTTT.

The J gene is TRBJ2-1, the V gene TRBV24-1; the match to TRBD2 covers 7 bases. Germline V gives CDR1 KGHDR, CDR2 SFDVKD. V trimming: 3 bases; J trimming: 3 bases; junction bases outside the gene matches: 10. The CDR3 is made up of 17 amino acids. CDR3 amino acids: CATSDRGSGVFYNEQFF. The CDR3 DNA reads as TGTGCCACCAGTGATCGGGGGAGCGGGGTGTTCTACAATGAGCAGTTCTTC.

This clone occurred once. The chain links TRBV10-3 to TRBJ2-5; 14 bases line up with TRBD2. Losses at the gene ends were 5 bases for V and 5 bases for J; bases not matched to a gene: 13. Germline V gene lookup returns CDR1 ENHRY and CDR2 SYGVKD. The CDR3 sequence is 18 residues long. The CDR3 spells CAISRGTSGGGKGETQYF. The CDR3 nucleotides are TGTGCCATCAGTCGCGGGACTAGCGGGGGCGGTAAAGGGGAGACCCAGTACTTC.

The chain employs TRBV3-1 (or the pseudogene TRBV3-2) and TRBJ1-2, with no clear D. Germline V gene sequence: CDR1 LGHDT, CDR2 YNNKEL (reference sequence). The CDR3 totals 16 residues. V lost 2 bases and J lost 0, with 13 bases in between. CDR3 residues: CASSQLDGGSNYGYTF. CDR3 sequence (DNA): TGTGCCAGCAGCCAACTGGATGGCGGGTCTAACTATGGCTACACCTTC.

In this sample, this clone turned up once. This chain uses TRBV19 with TRBJ2-3, with TRBD2 matching over 8 bases. This CDR3 contains 15 residues. In germline, CDR1 is LNHDA, CDR2 SQIVND (reference sequence). J was trimmed by 2 bases and V by 9 bases; bases with no gene match: 10. The CDR3 DNA sequence: TGTGCCAGCCGACGGGGGGGAGCCTACACAGATACGCAGTATTTT. It encodes CASRRGGAYTDTQYF.

The chain has TRBV5-1 and TRBJ1-1; no clear D. V was shortened by 3 bases and J by 1 base, with 10 bases between the two germline ends. The CDR3 is 14 residues long. Germline CDR1 is SGHRS and CDR2 is YFSETQ. As DNA, the CDR3 is TGCGCCAGCAGCTGGCAGCGGGCGAACACTGAAGCTTTCTTT. It specifies CASSWQRANTEAFF.